What follows are 19 T cell receptor beta chains derived from one specimen sequenced in a study of blood T cell repertoires in COVID-19. Assay: immunoSEQ multiplex PCR; the TCRdb copy retains only in-frame clones and omits some. The table records roughly 200,000 clones, roughly 89% of them present only once. Sequenced: PBMCs or T cells enriched from blood (not recorded which). These receptors all stem from a woman aged 35 to 49 with acute COVID-19.

The chain joins TRBV7-2 to TRBJ2-3; possible D gene TRBD2, 7 bases. Germline CDR1 SGHTA, CDR2 FQGNSA. The CDR3 loop spans 17 amino acids. V was shortened by 1 base and J by 3 bases, with 17 bases between the two germline ends. CDR3 protein: CASSLVPPGGGTDTQYF. The CDR3 coding sequence is TGTGCCAGCAGCTTAGTCCCCCCGGGGGGCGGGACAGATACGCAGTATTTT.

The V and J genes are TRBV18 and TRBJ1-1, with 7 bases fitting TRBD1. Trimming removed 0 bases from V and 3 bases from J; junction bases left unmatched: 1. Looked up from germline, CDR1 is KGHSH and CDR2 is LQKENI. The CDR3 has 14 amino acids. CDR3 in amino acids: CASSPPDRDTEAFF. The CDR3 bases are TGTGCCAGCTCACCACCTGACAGGGACACTGAAGCTTTCTTT.

The chain combines TRBV5-6 with TRBJ2-7, with TRBD1 matching over 7 bases. V was pared by 4 bases and J by 1 base, with 5 bases of the junction left unmatched. The CDR3 has 14 residues. CDR1 SGHDT and CDR2 YYEEEE come from the germline V gene. The CDR3 loop is CASSKRTGSYEQYF. The CDR3 DNA reads as TGTGCCAGCAGCAAAAGGACAGGTTCCTACGAGCAGTACTTC.

The chain combines TRBV7-9 with TRBJ2-1, with 8 positions matching TRBD2. The junction had 9 bases not matched to a gene; V was cut back by 5 bases and J by 0 bases. From germline, CDR1 is SEHNR and CDR2 FQNEAQ (reference sequence). This CDR3 has 17 residues. CDR3 in DNA: TGTGCCAGCAGCGCCCAGCGACTAGCGAACTCCTACAATGAGCAGTTCTTC. Its translation: CASSAQRLANSYNEQFF.

The rearrangement joins TRBV15 to TRBJ2-1, with a weak D call TRBD1 (5 bases). CDR1 is LNHNV and CDR2 is YYDKDF in the germline V gene (reference sequence). This CDR3 has 18 amino acids. Trimming cost V 0 bases and J 8 bases, with 23 bases left between them. The DNA of the CDR3 is TGTGCCACCAGCAGAGATGGGCTATTCGACAGTTTCGGATATGAGCAGTTCTTC. This gives the protein CATSRDGLFDSFGYEQFF.

The chain has TRBV5-1 and TRBJ1-1; D uncertain. Trimming took 0 bases from V and 7 from J, leaving 10 bases between them. This CDR3 is built from 13 residues. Germline assignment: CDR1 SGHRS and CDR2 YFSETQ. The CDR3 region is CASSLVVSSEAFF. The CDR3 coding sequence is TGCGCCAGCAGCTTGGTTGTTTCCAGTGAAGCTTTCTTT.

This chain joins TRBV19 and TRBJ1-5, with D maybe TRBD1 (5 bases). Looked up from germline, CDR1 is LNHDA and CDR2 is SQIVND (reference sequence). V lost 2 bases, J lost 2 bases, and 10 bases lay in between. This CDR3 contains 15 residues. CDR3 amino acids: CASSIRGIGNQPQHF. The DNA for the CDR3 is TGTGCCAGTAGTATACGGGGGATCGGCAATCAGCCCCAGCATTTT.

This chain connects TRBV27 to TRBJ1-1, with D maybe TRBD1 (5 bases). This CDR3 has 15 amino acids. Trimming took off 6 bases at V and 0 bases at J, with 14 bases between the two ends. The V gene's germline CDR1 is MNHEY and CDR2 SMNVEV (reference sequence). CDR3 bases: TGTGCCAGCAGCCTTTCGACAGCGATGAACACTGAAGCTTTCTTT. Protein sequence: CASSLSTAMNTEAFF.

This clone was seen only a few times. This CDR3 is also generated by other DNA sequences in the sample. The chain uses TRBV3-1 (or the pseudogene TRBV3-2) and TRBJ1-1, with D tentatively TRBD1 (6 bases). Trimming removed 6 bases at V and 3 bases at J, with 11 bases between. Germline CDR1 reads LGHDT; CDR2 reads YNNKEL (reference sequence). This CDR3 contains 13 residues. CDR3 amino acids: CASSRQVYTEAFF. CDR3 coding DNA: TGTGCCAGCAGTCGACAGGTGTACACTGAAGCTTTCTTT.

The genes are TRBV13 and TRBJ1-1; 9 positions match TRBD1. Germline trimming cut 6 bases from V and 1 base from J; bases unmatched to any gene: 3. This CDR3 is 14 amino acids long. Per germline, CDR1 PRHDT and CDR2 FYEKMQ (reference sequence). CDR3 region: CASRLDRGNTEAFF. The DNA for the CDR3 is TGTGCCAGCAGGTTGGACAGGGGGAACACTGAAGCTTTCTTT.

Here the CDR3 DNA reads TGTGCCAGTACCAGGACCGGGACAGGGAGCACAGATACGCAGTATTTT. This codes for CASTRTGTGSTDTQYF. V is TRBV19 and J is TRBJ2-3; 9 positions match TRBD1. The CDR3 spans 16 residues. With 7 bases clipped from V and 0 bases from J, the junction kept 8 bases outside the gene matches. Germline CDR1 and CDR2: LNHDA and SQIVND (reference sequence).

The rearrangement uses TRBV10-1 and TRBJ1-1; 9 bases align to TRBD1. V was pared by 8 bases and J by 1 base, with 5 bases of the junction left unmatched. Germline CDR1 reads WNHNN; CDR2 reads SYGVQD (reference sequence). CDR3 length equals 14 residues. The CDR3 is CASSADRGNTEAFF. The CDR3 DNA follows: TGCGCCAGCTCGGCGGACAGGGGGAACACTGAAGCTTTCTTT.

The V and J genes are TRBV27 and TRBJ1-2; 9 bases align to TRBD1. The germline gives CDR1 MNHEY, CDR2 SMNVEV (reference sequence). V dropped 5 bases and J dropped 5; count of bases not matched to a gene: 9. The CDR3 has 15 residues. As DNA, the CDR3 is TGTGCCAGCAGTAAAAGGGGACAGGGATGGTATGGCTACACCTTC. Translation gives CASSKRGQGWYGYTF.

The chain couples TRBV12-5 to TRBJ2-2; D unresolved. Trimming cost V 0 bases and J 4 bases, with 12 bases left between them. CDR3 size: 16 residues. Germline V gene sequence: CDR1 LGHNT, CDR2 FRNRAP. CDR3 amino acids: CASGLVRQLRTGELFF. The CDR3 DNA sequence: TGTGCTAGTGGTTTGGTACGACAATTACGCACCGGGGAGCTGTTTTTT.

The CDR3 reads CASSYGEGLGEQYF. In DNA form, the CDR3 reads TGTGCCAGCAGTTACGGGGAGGGATTAGGGGAGCAGTACTTC. V usage is TRBV6-5 and J usage is TRBJ2-7; 7 bases match TRBD2. V lost 2 bases and J lost 7; bases outside the gene matches: 8. CDR1 MNHEY and CDR2 SVGAGI come from the germline V gene. This CDR3 has 14 residues.

The chain combines TRBV2 with TRBJ1-4, with TRBD1 matching over 8 bases. The CDR3 has 14 amino acids. Germline CDR1 SNHLY, CDR2 FYNNEI. J lost 10 bases, V lost 4 bases, and 8 bases had no gene match. The CDR3 sequence is CASSVGAGGGKLFF. The CDR3 nucleotides read TGTGCCAGCAGTGTCGGGGCAGGGGGCGGAAAACTGTTTTTT.

The chain uses TRBV5-4 and TRBJ1-2; TRBD1 matches at 7 bases. CDR1 is SGHNT and CDR2 is YYREEE in the germline V gene (reference sequence). CDR3 length equals 15 residues. V dropped 3 bases and J dropped 6; count of bases not matched to a gene: 11. The CDR3 DNA reads as TGTGCCAGCAGCTCCTACAGGGTGGGACAGAATGGCTACACCTTC. Translated: CASSSYRVGQNGYTF.

The chain is built from TRBV5-6 and TRBJ1-6, with TRBD1 identical over 7 bases. The CDR3 sequence is 14 residues long. CDR1 is SGHDT and CDR2 is YYEEEE in the germline V gene. Germline trimming cut 4 bases from V and 7 bases from J; bases unmatched to any gene: 5. The CDR3, as DNA: TGTGCCAGCAGCCTAACAGGGGTCAATTCACCCCTCCACTTT. Translated: CASSLTGVNSPLHF.

The chain employs TRBV7-9 and TRBJ1-4; D call uncertain. In germline, CDR1 is SEHNR, CDR2 FQNEAQ (reference sequence). The germline V and J ends were trimmed by 10 bases and 5 bases, with 11 bases remaining between them. The CDR3 length is 12 residues. The CDR3 spells CATPGPNEKLFF. The CDR3 DNA reads as TGTGCCACCCCAGGCCCGAATGAAAAACTGTTTTTT.